This TCR beta chain was sequenced in a study of radiation and T cells in renal cell carcinoma. Some clones are missing from TCRdb's copy, which holds only in-frame ones; the method was immunoSEQ multiplex PCR. The sample contains 60,000 or so clones, 60% to 85% of which appear only once. The time point: blood 4 weeks post-SBRT, at nephrectomy. Treatment specified: 15 Gy SBRT to primary tumor, nephrectomy 4 weeks later. Nephrectomy followed 15 Gy stereotactic body radiation by 4 weeks. The TCR originated in a man between 60 and 75 years old with renal cell carcinoma. The input for sequencing was blood, taken from a patient whose treatment included radiotherapy and nephrectomy.

The CDR3, as DNA: TGCAGTGCTGCCGGACAGGGCATTCAGTACTTC. Protein product: CSAAGQGIQYF. The chain employs TRBV20-1 and TRBJ2-4; 8 nucleotides match TRBD1. Germline CDR1 reads DFQATT; CDR2 reads SNEGSKA (reference sequence). The trim removed 5 bases at V and 9 bases at J, leaving 3 bases unmatched. This CDR3 contains 11 residues.